The T cell receptor (beta chain) under discussion was sequenced for a study of shared clonotypes between healthy human individuals. Turning to the study itself: Donors consisted of a couple of women and three men between 18 and 49.

The V gene lost 8 bases and the J gene lost 1 base, with 12 bases spanning the gap. Germline V CDR1 and CDR2: WSHSY, SAAADI. The CDR3 totals 13 residues. A word on this clone: Antigen unknown.

Notes on the study in general: Generally, estimated richness proved larger in naive subsets than it did in memory subsets. Generation of non-shared clonotypes was less probable than generation of clonotypes shared by all four donors. It was observed that roughly 5% of naive CD4 clonotypes were shared across a few donors.

Clones were sequenced by immunoSEQ multiplex PCR, and TCRdb holds only the in-frame ones, with some missing. The sample holds some 2.1 million clones, about 95% seen once. Cells designated naive CD8 were CD45RO-negative and were positively selected for CCR7, with terminally differentiated effector memory CD45RA+ cells excluded. The material sequenced was naive CD8+ T cells sorted from blood. The chain has TRBV10-2 and TRBJ2-7; D not certain. The TCR was taken from a man aged 18 to 35 in good health. CDR3 sequence reads: CASSENPSYEQYF. The CDR3 DNA sequence: TGCGCCAGCTCAGAAAATCCGTCCTACGAGCAGTACTTC.